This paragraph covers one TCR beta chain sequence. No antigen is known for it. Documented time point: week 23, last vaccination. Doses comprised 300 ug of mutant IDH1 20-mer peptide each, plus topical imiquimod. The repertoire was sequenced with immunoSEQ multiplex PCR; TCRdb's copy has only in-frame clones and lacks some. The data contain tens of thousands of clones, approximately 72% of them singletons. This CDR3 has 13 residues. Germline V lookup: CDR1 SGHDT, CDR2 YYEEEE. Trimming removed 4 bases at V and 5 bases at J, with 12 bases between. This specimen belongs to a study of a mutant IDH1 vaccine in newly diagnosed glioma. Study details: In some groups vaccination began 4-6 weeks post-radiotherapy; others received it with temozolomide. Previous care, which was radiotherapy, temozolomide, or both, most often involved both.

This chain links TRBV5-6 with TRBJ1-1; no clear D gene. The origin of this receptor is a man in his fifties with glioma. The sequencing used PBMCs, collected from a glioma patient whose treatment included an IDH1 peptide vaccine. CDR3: CASSLNLLTEAFF. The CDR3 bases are TGTGCCAGCAGCCTGAATCTACTGACTGAAGCTTTCTTT.